A single sample gave rise to the 16 T cell receptor beta chains below, sequenced in a study of T cell responses to AZD1222 COVID-19 vaccine. Produced via immunoSEQ multiplex PCR; TCRdb's table is partial and in-frame only. The repertoire holds around 150,000 clones, with 90% to 95% as singletons. Specimen: peripheral blood, collected on day 0 of AZD1222 vaccination. The receptors were sampled from an adult in good health.

The CDR3 sequence: CASGQGNGYTF. The CDR3 DNA is TGCGCCAGCGGACAGGGAAATGGCTACACCTTC. The rearrangement links TRBV5-1 to TRBJ1-2; TRBD1 matches at 8 bases. The CDR3 sequence is 11 residues long. Germline CDR1 and CDR2: SGHRS and YFSETQ. After removal of 7 bases from V and 6 bases from J, the junction contained 2 bases not matched to a gene. Looking up the rest from reference TRBV5-1 and TRBJ1-2 gives the full variable domain: KAGVTQTPRYLIKTRGQQVTLSCSPISGHRSVSWYQQTPGQGLQFLFEYFSETQRNKGNFPGRFSGRQFSNSRSEMNVSTLELGDSALYLCASGQGNGYTFGSGTRLTVV.

The V gene is TRBV19, the J gene TRBJ2-1; 10 nucleotides agree with TRBD2. The CDR3 totals 14 residues. Germline CDR1 LNHDA, CDR2 SQIVND (reference sequence). The trim removed 6 bases at V and 3 bases at J, leaving 2 bases unmatched. The CDR3 is CASSTSGNYNEQFF. CDR3 nucleotides: TGTGCCAGTAGCACTAGCGGGAACTACAATGAGCAGTTCTTC.

The gene calls are TRBV28 and TRBJ1-4; D is possibly TRBD1 (5 bases). The CDR3 consists of 14 residues. V shed 7 bases and J shed 4 bases, with 13 bases lying between them. Germline V gene lookup returns CDR1 MDHEN and CDR2 SYDVKM. CDR3 DNA: TGTGCCAGCATCCGGGGCAGGGATAATGAAAAACTGTTTTTT. It translates to CASIRGRDNEKLFF.

The V call is TRBV10-3, the J call TRBJ1-1; 10 bases are shared with TRBD1. The CDR3 consists of 14 residues. Germline CDR1 reads ENHRY; CDR2 reads SYGVKD. J gave up 3 bases and V 10 bases, and 8 bases lay outside the gene matches. CDR3 residues: CATRSGTGDTEAFF. CDR3 bases: TGTGCCACTAGGAGCGGGACAGGGGACACTGAAGCTTTCTTT.

The chain links TRBV5-4 to TRBJ2-3; 7 nucleotides agree with TRBD2. V lost 3 bases and J lost 6; bases outside the gene matches: 13. Germline lookup yields CDR1 SGHNT and CDR2 YYREEE (reference sequence). The CDR3 has 16 residues. CDR3 sequence (DNA): TGTGCCAGCAGCTCGTTGGGGAGCGGGGCTCGGGATACGCAGTATTTT. Translating gives CASSSLGSGARDTQYF.

This clone showed up just a few times. The chain joins TRBV7-2 to TRBJ1-6, with D unresolved. Between the trimmed V and J ends, which lost 7 bases and 2 bases, there was a span of 9 bases. CDR1 SGHTA and CDR2 FQGNSA come from the germline V gene. This CDR3 comprises 14 residues. The CDR3 DNA follows: TGTGCCAGCACCCCCGGGACCTATAATTCACCCCTCCACTTT. It is translated as CASTPGTYNSPLHF.

The gene calls are TRBV6-6 and TRBJ2-1; D may be TRBD1 (5 bases). This CDR3 comprises 14 residues. In germline, CDR1 is MNHNY, CDR2 SVGAGI (reference sequence). Trimming pared 8 bases from V and 5 bases from J, leaving 16 bases between. The CDR3 protein is CASGADKTHNEQFF. The CDR3 region has the DNA TGTGCCAGCGGGGCGGACAAGACACACAATGAGCAGTTCTTC.

This chain joins TRBV12-3 or TRBV12-4 and TRBJ2-7, with 7 bases lining up with TRBD1. V lost 3 bases and J lost 3; bases outside the gene matches: 2. CDR3 length: 13 amino acids. The CDR3 region is CASSLGQSYEQYF. The CDR3, as DNA: TGTGCCAGCAGTTTGGGACAGAGCTACGAGCAGTACTTC.

The rearrangement links TRBV4-1 to TRBJ1-2, with D hard to call. Trimming removed 0 bases from V and 5 bases from J, with 19 bases in between. Germline-derived CDR1 and CDR2 are MGHRA and YSYEKL. The CDR3 runs to 17 residues. The DNA for the CDR3 is TGCGCCAGCAGCCAAGATCGGGCGACGGCTACCCCGTATGGCTACACCTTC. Translation gives CASSQDRATATPYGYTF.

This clone was counted only a few times. The chain links TRBV6-5 to TRBJ1-6; a weak D match, TRBD1 (5 bases). Germline values: CDR1 MNHEY, CDR2 SVGAGI. This CDR3 has 14 amino acids. Trimming removed 6 bases at V and 3 bases at J, with 9 bases between. CDR3 in DNA: TGTGCCAGCAGGTCGACAGTCTATAATTCACCCCTCCACTTT. It yields the protein CASRSTVYNSPLHF.

The CDR3 reads CASRFDTYEQYF. The CDR3 nucleotides are TGTGCCAGTAGATTTGATACCTACGAGCAGTACTTC. This chain links TRBV6-6 with TRBJ2-7, with D uncertain. Germline V lookup: CDR1 MNHNY, CDR2 SVGAGI (reference sequence). This CDR3 has 12 amino acids. Trimming took off 9 bases at V and 2 bases at J, with 11 bases between the two ends.

This clone was detected once. The rearrangement joins TRBV7-2 to TRBJ2-6; D gene unclear. This CDR3 has 17 residues. Germline CDR1 is SGHTA and CDR2 is FQGNSA. Trimming stripped 1 base from V and 0 bases from J, with 10 bases between. CDR3 protein: CASSLGAWRSGANVLTF. The CDR3, as DNA: TGTGCCAGCAGCTTAGGGGCCTGGCGCTCTGGGGCCAACGTCCTGACTTTC. The full variable domain, with the rest looked up from reference TRBV7-2 and TRBJ2-6, is GAGVSQSPSNKVTEKGKDVELRCDPISGHTALYWYRQSLGQGLEFLIYFQGNSAPDKSGLPSDRFSAERTGGSVSTLTIQRTQQEDSAVYLCASSLGAWRSGANVLTFGAGSRLTVL.

The V call is TRBV27, the J call TRBJ1-4; possibly TRBD1 for D (5 bases). This CDR3 comprises 14 residues. Germline assignment: CDR1 MNHEY and CDR2 SMNVEV (reference sequence). V was pared by 6 bases and J by 3 bases, with 11 bases between. CDR3 protein: CASSRRDPNEKLFF. The CDR3 coding sequence is TGTGCCAGCAGCCGCCGGGACCCTAATGAAAAACTGTTTTTT. Based on the CDR3 plus reference TRBV27 and TRBJ1-4, the full variable domain is EAQVTQNPRYLITVTGKKLTVTCSQNMNHEYMSWYRQDPGLGLRQIYYSMNVEVTDKGDVPEGYKVSRKEKRNFPLILESPSPNQTSLYFCASSRRDPNEKLFFGSGTQLSVL.

The chain employs TRBV5-5 and TRBJ2-7; D not resolved. The length of the CDR3 is 14 residues. V lost 2 bases and J 4 bases, leaving 13 bases between the germline ends. Germline CDR1 reads SGHKS; CDR2 reads YYEKEE (reference sequence). Here the CDR3 DNA reads TGTGCCAGCAGCTTAGCAGGCCCCCTTTACGAGCAGTACTTC. Its translation: CASSLAGPLYEQYF.

The chain uses TRBV6-5 and TRBJ2-1; TRBD1 matches at 8 bases. Germline CDR1 MNHEY, CDR2 SVGAGI. The junction had 0 bases not matched to a gene; V was cut back by 2 bases and J by 6 bases. The CDR3 is made up of 13 amino acids. The CDR3 coding sequence is TGTGCCAGCAGTTACGACAGGGGCAATGAGCAGTTCTTC. Protein sequence: CASSYDRGNEQFF.

This clone was found once. The chain uses TRBV5-4 and TRBJ2-1; 11 nucleotides match TRBD2. Per germline, CDR1 SGHNT and CDR2 YYREEE (reference sequence). V gave up 7 bases and J gave up 5 bases; unmatched junction bases: 5. CDR3 length: 14 residues. CDR3 amino acids: CASSPTSGDNEQFF. In nucleotides, the CDR3 is TGTGCCAGCTCCCCGACTAGCGGGGACAATGAGCAGTTCTTC. Supplemented by reference TRBV5-4 and TRBJ2-1, the full variable domain reads ETGVTQSPTHLIKTRGQQVTLRCSSQSGHNTVSWYQQALGQGPQFIFQYYREEENGRGNFPPRFSGLQFPNYSSELNVNALELDDSALYLCASSPTSGDNEQFFGPGTRLTVL.